The 8 T cell receptor beta chains reported below all come from one sample, sequenced in a study of cytomegalovirus exposure and HLA in healthy donors. Primers for the PCR totalled 60 Vbeta and 13 Jbeta. The table came from immunoSEQ multiplex PCR; TCRdb's copy has only in-frame clones and leaves some out. The table includes about 170,000 clones, 65% to 85% detected once. Sequencing input: PBMCs. The receptor source for this set is a woman aged 45-60 years in good health and CMV-seropositive.

This sequence joins TRBV5-4 and TRBJ2-1; the match to TRBD2 covers 9 bases. The CDR3 is 15 amino acids. Germline CDR1 SGHNT, CDR2 YYREEE (reference sequence). Unmatched junction bases numbered 6, after V lost 2 bases and J lost 6 bases. The CDR3 DNA reads TGTGCCAGCAGCTTTCTAGCGGGGTTGGGCAATGAGCAGTTCTTC. Its protein product is CASSFLAGLGNEQFF. Combining the CDR3 with reference TRBV5-4 and TRBJ2-1 gives the whole variable domain ETGVTQSPTHLIKTRGQQVTLRCSSQSGHNTVSWYQQALGQGPQFIFQYYREEENGRGNFPPRFSGLQFPNYSSELNVNALELDDSALYLCASSFLAGLGNEQFFGPGTRLTVL.

The CDR3 is CASSPYRDSYNEQFF. CDR3 coding DNA: TGTGCCAGCAGCCCCTACCGGGACTCGTACAATGAGCAGTTCTTC. The chain combines TRBV7-3 with TRBJ2-1, with a weak D call TRBD2 (6 bases). The CDR3 covers 15 residues. V was clipped by 5 bases and J by 4 bases, with 15 bases between them. Germline V gene lookup returns CDR1 SGHTA and CDR2 FQGTGA.

This chain joins TRBV6-6 and TRBJ1-4; a weak D match, TRBD1 (5 bases). The CDR3 extends over 14 amino acids. Per germline, CDR1 MNHNY and CDR2 SVGAGI (reference sequence). Deletions cut 2 bases from V and 6 bases from J, with 10 bases between. The CDR3 protein is CASSYEQAYEKLFF. CDR3 DNA sequence: TGTGCCAGCAGTTACGAACAGGCTTATGAAAAACTGTTTTTT.

V usage is TRBV7-8 and J usage is TRBJ1-5; D may be TRBD1 (5 bases). V lost 0 bases to trimming and J lost 9 bases, with 15 bases between them. Germline V lookup: CDR1 SGHVS, CDR2 FQNEAQ. The CDR3 spans 15 residues. The CDR3 DNA is TGTGCCAGCAGCTTAGCTCGGGCAGGGCCCCGGCCCCAGCATTTT. Translating it yields CASSLARAGPRPQHF.

This chain connects TRBV15 to TRBJ2-7; tentative D call: TRBD1 (6 bases). Germline V lookup: CDR1 LNHNV, CDR2 YYDKDF (reference sequence). Trimming cost V 6 bases and J 0 bases, with 12 bases left between them. The CDR3 has 14 residues. The DNA for the CDR3 is TGTGCCACCAGGCGAGACAGGAGCTCCTACGAGCAGTACTTC. Residues: CATRRDRSSYEQYF.

This sequence joins TRBV9 and TRBJ2-1; 7 bases map to TRBD2. The V segment lost 4 bases and the J segment 7 bases; nucleotides outside the gene matches: 8. CDR1 is SGDLS, CDR2 YYNGEE, per germline. This CDR3 is 14 amino acids long. The CDR3 DNA sequence: TGTGCCAGCAGCCCCGGGAGGTTCAGTAATGAGCAGTTCTTC. Its translation is CASSPGRFSNEQFF.

The rearrangement joins TRBV6-4 to TRBJ2-1; 8 bases fit TRBD2. Trimming removed 2 bases from V and 6 bases from J; junction bases left unmatched: 12. This CDR3 has 17 residues. CDR1 is MRHNA and CDR2 is SNTAGT in the germline V gene. CDR3 in DNA: TGTGCCAGCAGTGACCCCCTCTTAACGGGGGGGGTCAATGAGCAGTTCTTC. Protein sequence: CASSDPLLTGGVNEQFF.

The genes are TRBV4-3 and TRBJ2-1; 7 bases agree with TRBD2. The CDR3 length is 14 residues. Trimming cost V 0 bases and J 10 bases; bases outside gene matches: 6. Germline V gene lookup returns CDR1 LGHNA and CDR2 YSLEER. The CDR3 DNA reads TGCGCCAGCAGCCAAGATGGGAGGGGCCGCGAGCAGTTCTTC. Encoded protein: CASSQDGRGREQFF.